This entry concerns a single T cell receptor (beta chain). MiXCR was run by TCRdb on the 5' RACE reads, yielding one entry per CDR3 protein. The data contain 77,000 or so distinct CDR3 sequences, more than 15% of them singletons. The germline V gene has CDR1 SGHRS and CDR2 YFSETQ. The ends lost 4 bases at V and 5 bases at J; junction bases unmatched: 6. The CDR3 contains 15 residues. Sample time point: sample taken at primary tumor resection. The authors sequenced whole RNA from tumor, nontumor lung or frozen PBMC without sorting. This entry is derived from a study of spatial heterogeneity in lung cancer. As for the study in general: The study consistently detected more beta-chain than alpha-chain sequences.

The clonotype was recovered from a male donor with early-stage non-small cell lung cancer. V is TRBV5-1 and J is TRBJ1-5; 10 nucleotides agree with TRBD1. The source was PBMCs, collected at surgery. The CDR3 region is CASSPDRGKDQPQHF. The CDR3 region has the DNA TGCGCCAGCAGCCCGGACAGGGGGAAGGATCAGCCCCAGCATTTT.